Listed below are T cell receptor beta chains from one sample, sequenced in a study of T cells in Graves' hyperthyroidism and ophthalmopathy. From the multiplex PCR reads, TCRdb called clonotypes with MiXCR, one entry per CDR3 protein. The sample lists around 280,000 distinct CDR3 sequences; about an eighth were seen once. Sequences were obtained from blood. The receptors originated from a woman aged 25 to 39 with Graves' hyperthyroidism that later progressed to Graves' ophthalmopathy. CDR3s include the opening cysteine and the closing phenylalanine or tryptophan. A D gene is named only where the DNA matches it firmly. For some rows the clone size is stated as once, few or many, or as a class when expanded; others skip it.

V gene	D gene	clone size	J gene	CDR3 DNA	CDR3 protein
TRBV6-5	-	few	TRBJ1-1	TGTGCCAGCAGTTACTTGGTGCAGAACACTGAAGCTTTCTTT	CASSYLVQNTEAFF
TRBV3-1	-	few	TRBJ2-5	TGTGCCAGCAGTCGGGAGCCGGGGGAGACCCAGTACTTC	CASSREPGETQYF
TRBV20-1	-	-	TRBJ1-6	TGCAGTGCTAACCCGGCACCCCTCCACTTT	CSANPAPLHF
TRBV7-9	-	many	TRBJ2-7	TGTGCCAGCAGCTTAGAAGGTTTACGAGTCGAGCAGTACTTC	CASSLEGLRVEQYF
TRBV27	-	many	TRBJ2-3	TGTGCCAGCAGTTACGGCGGAGGGGATACGCAGTATTTT	CASSYGGGDTQYF
TRBV7-9	TRBD1	many	TRBJ1-2	TGTGCCAGCAGCTTAGAAGGGGACAGGGGGCGACATGGCTACACCTTC	CASSLEGDRGRHGYTF
TRBV27	-	many	TRBJ2-7	TGTGCCAGCAGCCCATTCCCCCGTACGGTGGACGAGCAGTACTTC	CASSPFPRTVDEQYF
TRBV28	TRBD1	-	TRBJ2-7	TGTGCCAGCAGGGAAGGACAGGGTCTCTACGAGCAGTACTTC	CASREGQGLYEQYF
TRBV10-3	-	many	TRBJ2-3	TGTGCCATCAGCTCTGAGAGCGGTGATACGCAGTATTTT	CAISSESGDTQYF
TRBV7-6	TRBD2	many	TRBJ2-7	TGTGCCAGCAGCTGGATTGGGGAGGGAAACTACGAGCAGTACTTC	CASSWIGEGNYEQYF
TRBV29-1	-	-	TRBJ2-5	TGCAGCTTCCCCACCGGGACAACCCAAGAGACCCAGTACTTC	CSFPTGTTQETQYF
TRBV6-5	TRBD2	few	TRBJ2-1	TGTGCCAGCAGTTACAACGAGGCTAGCGGGAAATTCGGTGAGCAGTTCTTC	CASSYNEASGKFGEQFF
TRBV3-1	-	many	TRBJ2-7	TGTGCCAGCAGCCAAGATCCTGGGAAGGGCGAGCAGTACTTC	CASSQDPGKGEQYF
TRBV5-5	TRBD2	-	TRBJ2-7	TGTGCCAGCAGCCGTTTAGCGGGGTCAGGAAATGAGCAGTACTTC	CASSRLAGSGNEQYF
TRBV2	-	many	TRBJ2-2	TGTGCCAGCAGTGTGGAGCTCACCGGGGAGCTGTTTTTT	CASSVELTGELFF
TRBV28	TRBD1	many	TRBJ1-1	TGTGCCAGCAGTTTCTCCTACAGGGGTGAAGCTTTCTTT	CASSFSYRGEAFF